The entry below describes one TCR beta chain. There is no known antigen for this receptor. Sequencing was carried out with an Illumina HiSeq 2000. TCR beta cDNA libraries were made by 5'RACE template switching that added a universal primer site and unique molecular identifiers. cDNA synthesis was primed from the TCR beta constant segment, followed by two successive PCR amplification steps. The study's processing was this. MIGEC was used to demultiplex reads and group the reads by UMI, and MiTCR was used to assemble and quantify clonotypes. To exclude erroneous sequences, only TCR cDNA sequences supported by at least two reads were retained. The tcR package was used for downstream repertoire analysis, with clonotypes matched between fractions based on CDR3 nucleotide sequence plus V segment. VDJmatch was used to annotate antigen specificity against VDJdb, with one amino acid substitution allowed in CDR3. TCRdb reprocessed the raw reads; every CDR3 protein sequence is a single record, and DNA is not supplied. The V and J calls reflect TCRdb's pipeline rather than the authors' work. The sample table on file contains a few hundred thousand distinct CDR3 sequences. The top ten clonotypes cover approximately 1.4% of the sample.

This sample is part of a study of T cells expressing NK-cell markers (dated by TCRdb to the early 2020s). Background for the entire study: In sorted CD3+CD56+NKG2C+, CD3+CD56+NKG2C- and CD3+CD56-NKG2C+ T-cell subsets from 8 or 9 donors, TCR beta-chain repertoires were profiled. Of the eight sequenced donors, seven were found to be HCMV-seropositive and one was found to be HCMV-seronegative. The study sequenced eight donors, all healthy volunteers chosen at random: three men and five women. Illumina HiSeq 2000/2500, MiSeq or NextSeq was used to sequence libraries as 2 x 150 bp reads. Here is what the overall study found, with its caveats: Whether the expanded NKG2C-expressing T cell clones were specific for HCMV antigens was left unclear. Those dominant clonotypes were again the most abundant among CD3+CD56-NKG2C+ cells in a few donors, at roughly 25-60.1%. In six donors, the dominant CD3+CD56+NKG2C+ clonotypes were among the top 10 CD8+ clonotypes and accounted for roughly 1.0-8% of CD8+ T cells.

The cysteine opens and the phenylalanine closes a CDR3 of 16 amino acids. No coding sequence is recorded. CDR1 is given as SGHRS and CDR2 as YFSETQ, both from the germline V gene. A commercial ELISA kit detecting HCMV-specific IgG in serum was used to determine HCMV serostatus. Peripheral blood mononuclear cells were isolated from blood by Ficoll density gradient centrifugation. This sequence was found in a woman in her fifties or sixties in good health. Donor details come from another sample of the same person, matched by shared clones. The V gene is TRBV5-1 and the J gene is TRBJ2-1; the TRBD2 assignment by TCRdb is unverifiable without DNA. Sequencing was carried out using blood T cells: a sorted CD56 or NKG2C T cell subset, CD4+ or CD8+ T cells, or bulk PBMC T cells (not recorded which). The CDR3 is CASSPRTSGVGNEQFF.